The T cell receptor (beta chain) under discussion was sequenced for a study of blood T cell repertoires in COVID-19. Study details: The United States, Italy and Spain were the sources of the acute and convalescent COVID-19 samples.

In the original workflow: Cell counts per sample came from amplifying reference gene primers. The table came from immunoSEQ multiplex PCR; TCRdb's copy has only in-frame clones and leaves some out. V and J calls and clone size are as listed in that table; D and trimming were resolved from the DNA. In the table there are 370,000 or so clones, more than 70% of which are singletons. The CDR3 is 15 amino acids. The V end was cut by 7 bases, the J end by 4 bases, with 18 bases between. In germline, CDR1 is MNHEY, CDR2 SVGAGI. Each recovered donor of Cohort 3 presented with two negative PCRs, clearance, or symptom resolution.

The sample comprised PBMCs or T cells enriched from blood (not recorded which). This chain uses TRBV6-5 with TRBJ2-3; D perhaps matches TRBD2 (6 bases). The clonotype was recovered from a man in his thirties or forties who had recovered from COVID-19. CDR3 protein: CASTQGGDYPDTQYF. CDR3 coding DNA: TGTGCCAGCACCCAGGGAGGAGATTACCCAGATACGCAGTATTTT.